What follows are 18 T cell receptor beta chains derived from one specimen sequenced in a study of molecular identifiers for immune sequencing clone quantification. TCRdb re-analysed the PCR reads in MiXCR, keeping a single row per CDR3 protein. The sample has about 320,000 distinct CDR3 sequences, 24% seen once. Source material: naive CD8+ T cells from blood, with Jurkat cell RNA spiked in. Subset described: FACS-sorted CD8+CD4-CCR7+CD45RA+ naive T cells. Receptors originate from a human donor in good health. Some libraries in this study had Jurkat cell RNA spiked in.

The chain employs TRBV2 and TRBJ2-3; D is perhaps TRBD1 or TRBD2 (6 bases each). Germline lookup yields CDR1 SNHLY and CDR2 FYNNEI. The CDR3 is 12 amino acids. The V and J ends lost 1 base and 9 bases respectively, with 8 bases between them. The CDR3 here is CASSEGGATQYF. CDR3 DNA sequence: TGTGCCAGCAGTGAAGGGGGGGCAACGCAGTATTTT.

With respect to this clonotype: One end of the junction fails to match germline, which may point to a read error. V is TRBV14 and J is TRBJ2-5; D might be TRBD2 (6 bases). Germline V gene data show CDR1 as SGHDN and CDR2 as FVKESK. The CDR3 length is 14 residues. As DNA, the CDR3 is TGTGCCGGCAGCCACAGACTAGGTGTGCAGACCCAGTACTTC. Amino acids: CAGSHRLGVQTQYF.

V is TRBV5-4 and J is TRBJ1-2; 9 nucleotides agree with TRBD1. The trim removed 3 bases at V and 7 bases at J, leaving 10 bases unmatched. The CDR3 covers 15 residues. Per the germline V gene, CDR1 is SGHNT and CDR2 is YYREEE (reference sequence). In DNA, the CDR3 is TGTGCCAGCAGCTCGCCGGGACAGGGATGGTCTGGCTACACCTTC. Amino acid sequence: CASSSPGQGWSGYTF.

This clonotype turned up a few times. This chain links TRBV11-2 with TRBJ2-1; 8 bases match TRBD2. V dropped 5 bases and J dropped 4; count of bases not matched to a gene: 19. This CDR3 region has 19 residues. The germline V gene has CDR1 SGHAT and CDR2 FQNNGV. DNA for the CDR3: TGTGCCAGCAGCCCCCCGGGACTAGGCCTTCTTCACGGGTACAATGAGCAGTTCTTC. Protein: CASSPPGLGLLHGYNEQFF.

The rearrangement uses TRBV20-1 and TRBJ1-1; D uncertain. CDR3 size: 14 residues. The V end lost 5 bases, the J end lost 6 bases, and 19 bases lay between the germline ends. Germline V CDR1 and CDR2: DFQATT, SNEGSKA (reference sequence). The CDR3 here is CSAGVERVGPEAFF. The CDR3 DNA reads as TGCAGTGCTGGAGTGGAAAGGGTCGGTCCTGAAGCTTTCTTT.

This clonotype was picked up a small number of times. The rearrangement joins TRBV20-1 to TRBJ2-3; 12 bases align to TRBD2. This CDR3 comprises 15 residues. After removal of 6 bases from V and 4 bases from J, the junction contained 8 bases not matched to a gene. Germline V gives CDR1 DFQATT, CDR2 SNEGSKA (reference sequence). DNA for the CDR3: TGCAGTGCCCCTAGCGGGGGGGCCTTTTCAGATACGCAGTATTTT. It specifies CSAPSGGAFSDTQYF.

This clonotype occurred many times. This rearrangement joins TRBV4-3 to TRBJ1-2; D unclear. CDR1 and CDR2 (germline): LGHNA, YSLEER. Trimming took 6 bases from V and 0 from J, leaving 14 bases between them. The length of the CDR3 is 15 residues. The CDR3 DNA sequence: TGCGCCAGCAGTCCCAACAGTCTTTCTAACTATGGCTACACCTTC. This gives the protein CASSPNSLSNYGYTF.

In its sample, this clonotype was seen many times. The CDR3, as DNA: TGTGCCAGCAGCTTATGGCAGGGAGGGATCACTGAAGCTTTCTTT. Translation gives CASSLWQGGITEAFF. The rearrangement links TRBV7-9 to TRBJ1-1; TRBD1 is a possible D gene (5 bases). Germline CDR1 reads SEHNR; CDR2 reads FQNEAQ (reference sequence). The CDR3 is 15 residues long. With 2 bases removed from V and 4 bases from J, the gap between germline ends came to 14 bases.

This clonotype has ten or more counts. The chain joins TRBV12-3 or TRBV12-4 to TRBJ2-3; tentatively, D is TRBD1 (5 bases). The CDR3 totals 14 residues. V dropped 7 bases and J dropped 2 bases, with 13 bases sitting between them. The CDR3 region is CASTPDSLTDTQYF. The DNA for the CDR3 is TGTGCCAGCACCCCCGACAGTCTCACAGATACGCAGTATTTT.

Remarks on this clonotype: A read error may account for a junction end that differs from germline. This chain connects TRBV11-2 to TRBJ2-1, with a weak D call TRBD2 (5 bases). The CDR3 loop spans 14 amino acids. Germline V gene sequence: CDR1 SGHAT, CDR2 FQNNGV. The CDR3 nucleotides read TGTGCCAGCAGCGGGGAGAGCTCCTACAATGAGCGGTTCTTC. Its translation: CASSGESSYNERFF.

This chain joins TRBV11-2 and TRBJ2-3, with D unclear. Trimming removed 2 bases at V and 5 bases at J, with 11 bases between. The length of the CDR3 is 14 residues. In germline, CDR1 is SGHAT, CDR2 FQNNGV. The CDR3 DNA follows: TGTGCCAGCAGCTTATTGGGTCGCATAGATACGCAGTATTTT. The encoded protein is CASSLLGRIDTQYF.

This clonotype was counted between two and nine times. Written as DNA, the CDR3 is TGTGCCAGCAGTTTACAGGGGAACTATGGCTACACCTTC. Its protein product is CASSLQGNYGYTF. The V call is TRBV27, the J call TRBJ1-2; the D gene is possibly TRBD1 (6 bases). Trimming removed 2 bases from V and 2 bases from J, with 6 bases in between. Per germline, CDR1 MNHEY and CDR2 SMNVEV (reference sequence). The CDR3 sequence is 13 residues long.

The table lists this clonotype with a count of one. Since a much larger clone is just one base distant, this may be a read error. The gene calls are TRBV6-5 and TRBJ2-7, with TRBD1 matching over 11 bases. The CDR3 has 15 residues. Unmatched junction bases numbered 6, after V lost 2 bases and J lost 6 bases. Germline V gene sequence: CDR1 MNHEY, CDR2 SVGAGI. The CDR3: CASSYGSGQGGEQYF. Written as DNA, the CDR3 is TGTGCCAGCAGTTACGGGTCGGGACAGGGGGGCGAGCAGTACTTC.

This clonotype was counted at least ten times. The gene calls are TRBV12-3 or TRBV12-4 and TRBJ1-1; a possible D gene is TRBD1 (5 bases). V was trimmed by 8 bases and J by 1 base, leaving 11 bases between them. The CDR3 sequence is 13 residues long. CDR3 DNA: TGTGCCAGCGGAATTACAGGGAACACTGAAGCTTTCTTT. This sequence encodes CASGITGNTEAFF.

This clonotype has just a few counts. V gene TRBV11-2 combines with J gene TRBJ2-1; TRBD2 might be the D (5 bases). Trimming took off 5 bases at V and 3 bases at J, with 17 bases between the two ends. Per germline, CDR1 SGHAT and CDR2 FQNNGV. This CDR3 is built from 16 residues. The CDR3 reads CASSPMEADLYNEQFF. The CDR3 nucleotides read TGTGCCAGCAGCCCTATGGAGGCAGACCTCTACAATGAGCAGTTCTTC.

CDR3 amino acids: CATSDSGQIANVNTGELFF. In DNA, the CDR3 is TGTGCCACCAGTGACTCGGGACAGATCGCTAATGTGAACACCGGGGAGCTGTTTTTT. The chain recombines TRBV24-1 with TRBJ2-2; 7 bases are shared with TRBD1. Looked up from germline, CDR1 is KGHDR and CDR2 is SFDVKD. V gave up 4 bases and J gave up 1 base; unmatched junction bases: 14. The CDR3 runs 19 residues.

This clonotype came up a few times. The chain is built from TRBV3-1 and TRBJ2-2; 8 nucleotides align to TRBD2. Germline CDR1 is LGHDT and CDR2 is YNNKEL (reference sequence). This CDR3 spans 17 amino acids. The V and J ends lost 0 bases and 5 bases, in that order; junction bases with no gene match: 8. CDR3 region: CASSQDFSGRETGELFF. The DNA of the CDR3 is TGTGCCAGCAGCCAAGATTTCTCCGGGAGGGAGACCGGGGAGCTGTTTTTT.

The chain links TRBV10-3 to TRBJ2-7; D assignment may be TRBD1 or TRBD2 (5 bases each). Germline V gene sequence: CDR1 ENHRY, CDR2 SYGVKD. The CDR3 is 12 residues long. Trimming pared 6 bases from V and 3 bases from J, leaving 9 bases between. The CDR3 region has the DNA TGTGCCATCAGAGGGGACCACTACGAGCAGTACTTC. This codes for CAIRGDHYEQYF.